This paragraph reports one TCR beta chain. The antigen is unknown. The assay was immunoSEQ multiplex PCR, and TCRdb's table has in-frame clones only and misses some. The sample yields 75,000 to 100,000 clones, about 90% seen once. Germline loops: CDR1 MNHEY, CDR2 SMNVEV (reference sequence). Deletions cut 10 bases from V and 0 bases from J, with 10 bases between. There are 12 residues in the CDR3. The data belong to a study of radiotherapy plus CTLA-4 blockade in lung cancer. Across the whole study: There were objective responses in 18% of patients, and over 25% had disease control. General observations from the study: Tumor-derived TCR clones expanded in blood after radiotherapy plus ipilimumab.

Focal radiation plus CTLA-4 blockade with ipilimumab was administered to patients who had chemo-refractory metastatic non-small-cell lung cancer. The rearrangement links TRBV27 to TRBJ2-7; D unresolved. The clonotype comes from a human donor with non-small cell lung cancer that progressed on radiotherapy plus ipilimumab. Material: peripheral blood, obtained from a patient treated with radiotherapy plus ipilimumab. The CDR3 loop is CATGVASYEQYF. The CDR3 region has the DNA TGTGCCACCGGAGTGGCCTCCTACGAGCAGTACTTC.